This T cell receptor beta chain was profiled in a study of blood T cell repertoires in COVID-19. Overall study context: Donors in Cohort 3 counted as recovered after two negative PCRs, clearance, or symptom resolution. In each case, the material was cDNA or gDNA derived from T cells, B-cell-depleted T cells, or PBMCs.

There are 16 residues in the CDR3. Germline V gene data show CDR1 as MNHEY and CDR2 as SVGAGI. Trimming stripped 3 bases from V and 4 bases from J, with 18 bases between. As originally analysed: Counts of nucleated cells, estimated from reference gene primer amplification, were obtained. The data were produced by immunoSEQ multiplex PCR, yet TCRdb's version contains in-frame clones alone and is incomplete. Clone size and the V and J calls come from that table; the DNA yielded D and trimming. The data hold hundreds of thousands of clones, with 86% observed a single time. The sequence came from a woman in her forties or fifties in a cohort exposed to, infected with or recovered from COVID-19 (not recorded which). The gene calls are TRBV6-5 and TRBJ1-2; D perhaps matches TRBD1 (6 bases). The sample consisted of PBMCs or T cells enriched from blood (not recorded which). The CDR3 nucleotides read TGTGCCAGCAGTTATTTCCTGCGACAGGAGATCTATGGCTACACCTTC. It codes for CASSYFLRQEIYGYTF.